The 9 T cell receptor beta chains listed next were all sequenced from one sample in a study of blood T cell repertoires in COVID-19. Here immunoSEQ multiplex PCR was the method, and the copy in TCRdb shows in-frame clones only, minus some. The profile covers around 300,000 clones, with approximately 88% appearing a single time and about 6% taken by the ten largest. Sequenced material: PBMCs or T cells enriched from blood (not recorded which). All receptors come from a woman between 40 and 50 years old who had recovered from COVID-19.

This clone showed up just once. The CDR3 coding sequence is TGTGCCACCAGCAGAGATACGTTGGCGGATTTCACCGAGCAGTACTTC. Protein: CATSRDTLADFTEQYF. The chain recombines TRBV15 with TRBJ2-7; D is ambiguous. Per germline, CDR1 LNHNV and CDR2 YYDKDF (reference sequence). The CDR3 contains 16 residues. V was pared by 0 bases and J by 6 bases, with 18 bases between.

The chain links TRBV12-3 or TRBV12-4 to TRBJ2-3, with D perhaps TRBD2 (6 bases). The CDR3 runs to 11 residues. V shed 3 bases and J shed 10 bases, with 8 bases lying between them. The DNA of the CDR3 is TGTGCCAGCAGTTTGGGGGAGGCGCAGTATTTT. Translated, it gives CASSLGEAQYF.

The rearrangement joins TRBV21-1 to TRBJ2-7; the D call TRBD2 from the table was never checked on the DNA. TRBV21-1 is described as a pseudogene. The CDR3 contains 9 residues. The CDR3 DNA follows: TGTGCCAGCAGCAACGGAGAGTACTTC. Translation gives CASSNGEYF.

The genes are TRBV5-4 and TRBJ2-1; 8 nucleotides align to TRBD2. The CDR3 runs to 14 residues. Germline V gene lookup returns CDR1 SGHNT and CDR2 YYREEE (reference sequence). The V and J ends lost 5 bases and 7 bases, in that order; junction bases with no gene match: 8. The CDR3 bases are TGTGCCAGCAGTCCGGGACTAGAGCGTAATGAGCAGTTCTTC. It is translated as CASSPGLERNEQFF.

CDR3 loop: CASSTQVPEAFF. The CDR3 coding sequence is TGTGCCAGTAGTACGCAGGTCCCCGAAGCTTTCTTT. This chain connects TRBV19 to TRBJ1-1, with D unclear. The ends were cut back, 4 bases at V and 8 bases at J, with 11 bases in the middle. Germline CDR1 is LNHDA and CDR2 is SQIVND (reference sequence). The CDR3 is 12 amino acids. Variable domain in full (rest from reference TRBV19 and TRBJ1-1): DGGITQSPKYLFRKEGQNVTLSCEQNLNHDAMYWYRQDPGQGLRLIYYSQIVNDFQKGDIAEGYSVSREKKESFPLTVTSAQKNPTAFYLCASSTQVPEAFFGQGTRLTVV.

The CDR3 DNA is TGTGCCAGCAGCTTAGCCGGGACCCCTCCGGGGGGCTCCTACGAGCAGTACTTC. Its protein product is CASSLAGTPPGGSYEQYF. V usage is TRBV11-2 and J usage is TRBJ2-7; 7 nucleotides agree with TRBD2. This CDR3 is built from 18 residues. V dropped 1 base and J dropped 0; count of bases not matched to a gene: 12. Germline-derived CDR1 and CDR2 are SGHAT and FQNNGV.

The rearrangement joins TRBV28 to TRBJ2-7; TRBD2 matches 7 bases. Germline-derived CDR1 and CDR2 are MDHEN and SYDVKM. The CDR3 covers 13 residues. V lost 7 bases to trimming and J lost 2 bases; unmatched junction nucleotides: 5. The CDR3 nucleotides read TGTGCCAGCACAGGGAGGGTTCCCTACGAGCAGTACTTC. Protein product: CASTGRVPYEQYF.

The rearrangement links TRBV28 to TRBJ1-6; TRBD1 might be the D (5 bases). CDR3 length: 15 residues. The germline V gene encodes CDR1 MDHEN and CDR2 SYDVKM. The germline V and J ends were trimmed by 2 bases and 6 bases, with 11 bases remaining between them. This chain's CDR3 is CASSLSQQGNSPLHF. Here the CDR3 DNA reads TGTGCCAGCAGTTTAAGTCAGCAGGGTAATTCACCCCTCCACTTT.

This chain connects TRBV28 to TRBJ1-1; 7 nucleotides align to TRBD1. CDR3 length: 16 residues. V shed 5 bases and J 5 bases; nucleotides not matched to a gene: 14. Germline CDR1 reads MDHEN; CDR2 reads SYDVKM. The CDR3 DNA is TGTGCCAGCAGTCGTCCCAGCGGGCAGGGGGTTACTGAAGCTTTCTTT. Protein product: CASSRPSGQGVTEAFF.